This entry is about one T cell receptor (beta chain). The data stem from a study of blood T cell repertoires in COVID-19. Measured with immunoSEQ multiplex PCR; TCRdb has only the in-frame clones, and not every one. The repertoire holds about 200,000 clones, 80% to 90% seen once, with 3% to 4.5% in the top ten. The CDR3 loop spans 15 amino acids. V lost 1 base to trimming and J lost 6 bases, with 14 bases between them. From germline, CDR1 is SGHDN and CDR2 FVKESK. Material for sequencing was PBMCs or T cells enriched from blood (not recorded which). This sequence joins TRBV14 and TRBJ2-3, with unresolved D. This receptor was identified in a woman aged 40-49 years with acute COVID-19. In DNA, the CDR3 is TGTGCCAGCAGCCAAGTAGGCAATATGAGGGATACGCAGTATTTT. Amino acid sequence: CASSQVGNMRDTQYF.